These 3 T cell receptor beta chains came from one sample sequenced in a study of chemoradiotherapy in HPV16-positive cancers. The assay was immunoSEQ multiplex PCR, and TCRdb's table has in-frame clones only and misses some. In the table there are almost 6,000 clones, about three quarters of which are singletons. This sample was taken from a patient who underwent chemoradiotherapy. These receptors all stem from a human donor with HPV-associated anogenital cancer.

The chain is built from TRBV11-3 and TRBJ2-5; D not resolved. The V and J ends lost 7 bases and 3 bases respectively, with 6 bases between them. This CDR3 is built from 11 residues. Germline-derived CDR1 and CDR2 are SGHNT and YENEEA. CDR3 sequence: CASMAEETQYF. The CDR3 region has the DNA TGTGCCAGCATGGCGGAAGAGACCCAGTACTTC.

The V and J genes are TRBV7-3 and TRBJ1-6; no definite D call. V was cut by 5 bases and J by 6 bases, with 8 bases left in between. This CDR3 spans 13 amino acids. Germline V gene sequence: CDR1 SGHTA, CDR2 FQGTGA. The CDR3 is CASSASLNSPLHF. Here the CDR3 DNA reads TGTGCCAGCAGCGCAAGCCTTAATTCACCCCTCCACTTT.

The chain links TRBV4-1 to TRBJ1-2; possible D gene TRBD1, 5 bases. Deletions cut 1 base from V and 7 bases from J, with 13 bases between. Germline V CDR1 and CDR2: MGHRA, YSYEKL. CDR3 length equals 14 residues. The CDR3 DNA reads as TGCGCCAGCAGCCAAGCGCTCAGGGTCGCTGGCTACACCTTC. This codes for CASSQALRVAGYTF.